The subject of this entry is one TCR beta chain. The entry originates in a study of blood T cell repertoires in COVID-19. Here immunoSEQ multiplex PCR was the method, and the copy in TCRdb shows in-frame clones only, minus some. Among roughly 240,000 clones listed, 83% were seen once. Germline V lookup: CDR1 SQVTM, CDR2 ANQGSEA. CDR3 size: 12 residues. Trimming cost V 6 bases and J 7 bases; bases outside gene matches: 1. Sequencing was performed on PBMCs or T cells enriched from blood (not recorded which). V and J are TRBV29-1 and TRBJ1-6; 9 bases fit TRBD1. The sequence derives from a woman aged 35 to 49 who had been exposed to COVID-19. The CDR3 spells CSVGQGNSPLHF. The CDR3 nucleotides are TGCAGCGTAGGACAGGGGAATTCACCCCTCCACTTT.